One and the same sample provided the 9 T cell receptor beta chains below, sequenced in a study of blood T cell repertoires in COVID-19. The protocol was immunoSEQ multiplex PCR, while the TCRdb copy is restricted to in-frame clones and leaves out a portion. The sample includes some 240,000 clones, 75% to 85% of them seen just once. The specimen sequenced was peripheral blood. The receptors here all came from a human donor in a cohort sampled during active COVID-19.

As to this clone: One end of the junction does not line up with germline, which may come from a read error. V and J are TRBV3-1 (or the pseudogene TRBV3-2) and TRBJ1-1; no definite D call. This CDR3 comprises 14 residues. Germline V gene data show CDR1 as LGHDT and CDR2 as YNNKEL (reference sequence). The CDR3 is CVSSQGDLNTEAFF. As DNA, the CDR3 is TGTGTCAGCAGCCAAGGAGATTTGAACACTGAAGCTTTCTTT.

The chain couples TRBV7-9 to TRBJ1-4; D call uncertain. Germline CDR1 reads SEHNR; CDR2 reads FQNEAQ (reference sequence). The CDR3 consists of 14 residues. V was shortened by 5 bases and J by 4 bases, with 11 bases between the two germline ends. The CDR3 sequence is CASSTGVFNEKLFF. In DNA form, the CDR3 reads TGTGCCAGCAGCACGGGAGTTTTTAATGAAAAACTGTTTTTT.

The CDR3 loop reads CASSEYTSGSSETQYF. CDR3 DNA sequence: TGTGCCAGCAGTGAATACACTAGCGGGAGCTCAGAGACCCAGTACTTC. The chain is built from TRBV25-1 and TRBJ2-5; 11 nucleotides match TRBD2. V lost 0 bases to trimming and J lost 4 bases; unmatched junction nucleotides: 4. This CDR3 is 16 amino acids long. Germline assignment: CDR1 MGHDK and CDR2 SYGVNS.

V gene TRBV18 combines with J gene TRBJ1-1; the D gene is possibly TRBD1 (5 bases). The germline V gene encodes CDR1 KGHSH and CDR2 LQKENI. CDR3 length: 14 residues. V was pared by 1 base and J by 3 bases, with 9 bases between. In DNA form, the CDR3 reads TGTGCCAGCTCACCACGGGGGGAGTACACTGAAGCTTTCTTT. Its protein product is CASSPRGEYTEAFF.

J is TRBJ1-1 and V is TRBV5-1; 11 bases are a match to TRBD1. CDR1 is SGHRS and CDR2 is YFSETQ in the germline V gene. V shed 4 bases and J 2 bases; nucleotides not matched to a gene: 4. The CDR3 is made up of 15 amino acids. CDR3 loop: CASSRTGGLNTEAFF. The CDR3 bases are TGCGCCAGCAGCCGGACAGGGGGCCTCAACACTGAAGCTTTCTTT.

This sequence joins TRBV6-2 or TRBV6-3 and TRBJ2-7, with D perhaps TRBD1 (6 bases). Germline V gene data show CDR1 as MNHEY and CDR2 as SVGEGT. The V end lost 2 bases, the J end lost 5 bases, and 10 bases lay between the germline ends. This CDR3 is 13 amino acids long. CDR3 protein: CASSYVYRDEQYF. CDR3 DNA: TGTGCCAGCAGTTACGTCTACAGGGACGAGCAGTACTTC.

This clone was detected only a few times. V is TRBV28 and J is TRBJ1-2; D perhaps matches TRBD1 (5 bases). V lost 2 bases to trimming and J lost 2 bases, with 15 bases between them. Looked up from germline, CDR1 is MDHEN and CDR2 is SYDVKM. CDR3 size: 16 residues. CDR3 loop: CASSLIGATVNYGYTF. CDR3 coding DNA: TGTGCCAGCAGTTTAATCGGCGCGACAGTAAACTATGGCTACACCTTC.

The V gene is TRBV18, the J gene TRBJ2-2, with 8 bases aligning to TRBD2. V trimming: 3 bases; J trimming: 2 bases; junction bases outside the gene matches: 11. The germline V gene has CDR1 KGHSH and CDR2 LQKENI. This CDR3 contains 18 residues. Here the CDR3 reads CASSPASRGGPNTGELFF. In nucleotides, the CDR3 is TGTGCCAGCTCACCGGCGAGTCGGGGGGGACCAAACACCGGGGAGCTGTTTTTT.

V usage is TRBV5-1 and J usage is TRBJ1-1; weak D call: TRBD1 (5 bases). Trimming removed 0 bases from V and 5 bases from J, with 11 bases in between. The CDR3 sequence is 14 residues long. The germline V gene encodes CDR1 SGHRS and CDR2 YFSETQ. Written as DNA, the CDR3 is TGCGCCAGCAGCTTGGATGGGGGGATTACTGAAGCTTTCTTT. This translates into CASSLDGGITEAFF.